The 9 T cell receptor beta chains listed next were all sequenced from one sample in a study of blood T cell repertoires in COVID-19. Assay: immunoSEQ multiplex PCR; the TCRdb copy retains only in-frame clones and omits some. Among some 38,000 clones listed, 80% to 90% were seen once. The sample consisted of peripheral blood. These receptors were taken from a man aged 55 to 70 with COVID-19, enrolled during active disease.

This chain uses TRBV24-1 with TRBJ1-1, with D uncertain. Germline V lookup: CDR1 KGHDR, CDR2 SFDVKD. Deletions cut 5 bases from V and 4 bases from J, with 10 bases between. This CDR3 has 13 amino acids. The CDR3 loop is CATSGRPGTEAFF. The CDR3 DNA sequence: TGTGCCACCAGTGGGAGGCCGGGCACTGAAGCTTTCTTT.

The chain employs TRBV4-1 and TRBJ2-1, with TRBD2 matching 7 bases. The ends lost 3 bases at V and 8 bases at J; junction bases unmatched: 16. The CDR3 has 17 amino acids. The germline V gene encodes CDR1 MGHRA and CDR2 YSYEKL. The CDR3 DNA is TGCGCCAGCAGCCAGGCTCTATACCGGGAGGTTGATTATGAGCAGTTCTTC. This translates into CASSQALYREVDYEQFF.

This clone came up once. This chain links TRBV5-1 with TRBJ2-1, with 8 bases fitting TRBD2. CDR3 length: 15 amino acids. Germline-derived CDR1 and CDR2 are SGHRS and YFSETQ. V lost 4 bases to trimming and J lost 7 bases; unmatched junction nucleotides: 10. The CDR3 coding sequence is TGCGCCAGCAGCCCGTTGGGACTAGGGGTTAATGAGCAGTTCTTC. It translates to CASSPLGLGVNEQFF. Full variable domain (remainder filled in from reference TRBV5-1 and TRBJ2-1): KAGVTQTPRYLIKTRGQQVTLSCSPISGHRSVSWYQQTPGQGLQFLFEYFSETQRNKGNFPGRFSGRQFSNSRSEMNVSTLELGDSALYLCASSPLGLGVNEQFFGPGTRLTVL.

This clone was detected only once. The chain couples TRBV4-3 to TRBJ1-4; TRBD1 matches at 7 bases. Trimming cost V 1 base and J 2 bases; bases outside gene matches: 7. The CDR3 is 17 residues long. Germline V lookup: CDR1 LGHNA, CDR2 YSLEER. CDR3 bases: TGCGCCAGCAGCCAAGCTACGCAGGGGGGCACTAATGAAAAACTGTTTTTT. Its protein is CASSQATQGGTNEKLFF.

The V gene is TRBV6-5, the J gene TRBJ2-7, with 7 bases that match TRBD1. J was trimmed by 3 bases and V by 10 bases; bases with no gene match: 9. Germline lookup yields CDR1 MNHEY and CDR2 SVGAGI. The CDR3 spans 13 residues. CDR3 nucleotides: TGTGCCACAAAGCGAGGGGACAGCTACGAGCAGTACTTC. Translation gives CATKRGDSYEQYF.

The chain employs TRBV18 and TRBJ1-1, with D hard to call. Germline CDR1 reads KGHSH; CDR2 reads LQKENI. V was shortened by 3 bases and J by 1 base, with 6 bases between the two germline ends. This CDR3 has 13 amino acids. The CDR3 reads CASSPRQNTEAFF. Written as DNA, the CDR3 is TGTGCCAGCTCACCTCGACAGAACACTGAAGCTTTCTTT. The full variable domain, in which reference TRBV18 and TRBJ1-1 provide the parts outside the CDR3, is NAGVMQNPRHLVRRRGQEARLRCSPMKGHSHVYWYRQLPEEGLKFMVYLQKENIIDESGMPKERFSAEFPKEGPSILRIQQVVRGDSAAYFCASSPRQNTEAFFGQGTRLTVV.

This clone has just one count. V usage is TRBV11-2 and J usage is TRBJ2-2, with D hard to call. This CDR3 has 14 amino acids. Looked up from germline, CDR1 is SGHAT and CDR2 is FQNNGV. Trimming left V 5 bases short and J 4 bases short, with 11 bases between. The CDR3 loop is CASSLEQSTGELFF. CDR3 bases: TGTGCCAGCAGCCTCGAACAGAGCACCGGGGAGCTGTTTTTT.

The rearrangement links TRBV5-1 to TRBJ1-1; possibly TRBD1 for D (5 bases). Trimming took 3 bases from V and 10 from J, leaving 16 bases between them. The CDR3 extends over 13 amino acids. CDR1 is SGHRS, CDR2 YFSETQ, per germline. CDR3 coding DNA: TGCGCCAGCAGCTCGGGACCTGGGGAGGTAGCTTTCTTT. Amino acid sequence: CASSSGPGEVAFF.

The chain links TRBV7-2 to TRBJ2-5; 8 nucleotides agree with TRBD1. CDR1 is SGHTA and CDR2 is FQGNSA in the germline V gene. The V gene end was trimmed by 5 bases and the J gene end by 5 bases; junction bases not matched to a gene: 10. This CDR3 contains 15 residues. The CDR3 nucleotides are TGTGCCAGCAGCGCACAAACAGGGGGTTTTGAGACCCAGTACTTC. Protein: CASSAQTGGFETQYF.